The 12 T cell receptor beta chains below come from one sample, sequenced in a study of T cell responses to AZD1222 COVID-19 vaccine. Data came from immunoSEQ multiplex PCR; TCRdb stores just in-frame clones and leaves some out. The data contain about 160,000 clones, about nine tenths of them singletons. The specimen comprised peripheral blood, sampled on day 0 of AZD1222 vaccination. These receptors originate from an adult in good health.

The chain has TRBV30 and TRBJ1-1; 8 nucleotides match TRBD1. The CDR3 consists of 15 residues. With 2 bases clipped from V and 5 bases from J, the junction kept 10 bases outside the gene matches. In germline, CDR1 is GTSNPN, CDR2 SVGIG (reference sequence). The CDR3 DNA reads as TGTGCCTGGAGTAGGGACCGGACAGGGTTGACTGAAGCTTTCTTT. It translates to CAWSRDRTGLTEAFF.

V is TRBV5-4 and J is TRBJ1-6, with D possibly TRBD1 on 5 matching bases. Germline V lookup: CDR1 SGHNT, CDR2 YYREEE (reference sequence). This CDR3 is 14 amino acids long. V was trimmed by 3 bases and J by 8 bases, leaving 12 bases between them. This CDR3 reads CASSSSGDDSPLHF. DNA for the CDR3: TGTGCCAGCAGCTCATCCGGGGACGATTCACCCCTCCACTTT.

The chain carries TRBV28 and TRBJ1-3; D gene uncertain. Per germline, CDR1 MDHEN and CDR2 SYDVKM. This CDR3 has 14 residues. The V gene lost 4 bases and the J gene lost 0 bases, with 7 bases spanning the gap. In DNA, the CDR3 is TGTGCCAGCAGTTCCAACCTCTCTGGAAACACCATATATTTT. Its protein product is CASSSNLSGNTIYF.

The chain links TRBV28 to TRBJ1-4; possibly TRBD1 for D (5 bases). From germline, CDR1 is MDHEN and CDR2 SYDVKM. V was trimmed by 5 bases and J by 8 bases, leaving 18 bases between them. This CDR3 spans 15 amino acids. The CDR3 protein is CASSAPGAGREKLFF. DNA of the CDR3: TGTGCCAGCAGTGCCCCCGGGGCGGGGAGGGAAAAACTGTTTTTT.

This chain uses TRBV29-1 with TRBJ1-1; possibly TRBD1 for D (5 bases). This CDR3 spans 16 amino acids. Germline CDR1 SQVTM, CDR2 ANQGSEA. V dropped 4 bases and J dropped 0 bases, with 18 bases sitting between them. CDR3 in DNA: TGCAGCGTTGTGGGACTCCTACACGGCGTGAACACTGAAGCTTTCTTT. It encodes CSVVGLLHGVNTEAFF.

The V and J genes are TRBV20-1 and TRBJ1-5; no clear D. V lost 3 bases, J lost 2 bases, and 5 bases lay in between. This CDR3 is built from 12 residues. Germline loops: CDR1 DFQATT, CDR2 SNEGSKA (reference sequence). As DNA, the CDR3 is TGCAGTGCTAGTAGGCGCAATCAGCCCCAGCATTTT. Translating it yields CSASRRNQPQHF.

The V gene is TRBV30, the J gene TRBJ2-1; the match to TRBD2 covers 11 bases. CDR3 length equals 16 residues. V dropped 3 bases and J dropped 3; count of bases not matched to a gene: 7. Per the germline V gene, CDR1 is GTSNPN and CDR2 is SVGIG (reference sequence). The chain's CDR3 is CAWRAPTSGNYNEQFF. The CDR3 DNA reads TGTGCCTGGAGGGCCCCGACTAGCGGGAACTACAATGAGCAGTTCTTC.

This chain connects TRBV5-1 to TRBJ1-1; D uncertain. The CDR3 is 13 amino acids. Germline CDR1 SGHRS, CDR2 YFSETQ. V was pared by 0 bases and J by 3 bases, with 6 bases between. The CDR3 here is CASSLGADTEAFF. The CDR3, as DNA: TGCGCCAGCAGCTTGGGGGCGGACACTGAAGCTTTCTTT.

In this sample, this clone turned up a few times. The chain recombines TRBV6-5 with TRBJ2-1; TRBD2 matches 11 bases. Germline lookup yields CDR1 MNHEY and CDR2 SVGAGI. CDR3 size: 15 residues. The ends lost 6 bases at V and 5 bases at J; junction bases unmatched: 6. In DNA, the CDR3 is TGTGCCAGCAGCGCCGGGACTAGCGGAAACAATGAGCAGTTCTTC. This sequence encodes CASSAGTSGNNEQFF.

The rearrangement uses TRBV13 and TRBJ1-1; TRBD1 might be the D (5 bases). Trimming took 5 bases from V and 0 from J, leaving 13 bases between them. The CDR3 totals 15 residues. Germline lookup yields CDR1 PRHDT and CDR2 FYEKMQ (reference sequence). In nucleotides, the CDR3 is TGTGCCAGCAGCACGTGGGGCAGTTTGAACACTGAAGCTTTCTTT. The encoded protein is CASSTWGSLNTEAFF.

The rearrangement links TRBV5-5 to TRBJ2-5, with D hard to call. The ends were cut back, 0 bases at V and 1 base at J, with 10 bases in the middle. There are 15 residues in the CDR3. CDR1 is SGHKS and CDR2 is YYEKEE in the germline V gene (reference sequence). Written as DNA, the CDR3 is TGTGCCAGCAGCTTGGCCCCGGTCCCCCAAGAGACCCAGTACTTC. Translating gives CASSLAPVPQETQYF.

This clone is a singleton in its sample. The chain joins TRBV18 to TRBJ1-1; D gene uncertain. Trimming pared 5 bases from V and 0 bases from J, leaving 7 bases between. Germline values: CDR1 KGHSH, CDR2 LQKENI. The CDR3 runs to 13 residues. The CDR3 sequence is CASSSRVNTEAFF. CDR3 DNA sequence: TGTGCCAGCTCATCCCGGGTGAACACTGAAGCTTTCTTT.